This passage covers 10 T cell receptor beta chains from one sample sequenced in a study of radiation and T cells in renal cell carcinoma. Described time point: baseline pretreatment blood. The treatment: 15 Gy SBRT to primary tumor, nephrectomy 4 weeks later. The repertoire was sequenced with immunoSEQ multiplex PCR; TCRdb's copy has only in-frame clones and lacks some. The data contain roughly 100,000 clones, roughly 90% of them singletons. Source: blood, taken from a patient whose treatment included radiotherapy and nephrectomy. The receptors were gathered from a man in his fifties or sixties with renal cell carcinoma.

This sequence joins TRBV7-8 and TRBJ2-7, with D uncertain. CDR1 and CDR2 (germline): SGHVS, FQNEAQ. The CDR3 extends over 13 amino acids. V shed 0 bases and J shed 6 bases, with 9 bases lying between them. For the CDR3, the DNA is TGTGCCAGCAGCTTAGCTTTTATACGCGAGCAGTACTTC. Translation: CASSLAFIREQYF.

A single count supports this clone. The J gene is TRBJ2-2, the V gene TRBV27; weak D call: TRBD1 (7 bases). Germline V gene sequence: CDR1 MNHEY, CDR2 SMNVEV (reference sequence). With 6 bases removed from V and 1 base from J, the gap between germline ends came to 15 bases. This CDR3 is built from 16 residues. The CDR3 DNA sequence: TGTGCCAGCAGCCTGGGGAGGACAGGGAACACCGGGGAGCTGTTTTTT. Translation: CASSLGRTGNTGELFF.

The chain employs TRBV5-8 and TRBJ1-5; 10 nucleotides match TRBD1. V lost 5 bases, J lost 5 bases, and 13 bases stayed unmatched. From germline, CDR1 is SGHTS and CDR2 YDEGEE. This CDR3 has 17 amino acids. The CDR3 region is CASRLTWGTGDYQPQHF. The CDR3 region has the DNA TGTGCCAGCAGGCTGACCTGGGGGACAGGGGACTATCAGCCCCAGCATTTT.

The J gene is TRBJ1-1, the V gene TRBV5-1; possible D gene TRBD1, 5 bases. Trimming took off 3 bases at V and 5 bases at J, with 17 bases between the two ends. CDR1 and CDR2 (germline): SGHRS, YFSETQ. This CDR3 is built from 15 residues. CDR3 DNA: TGCGCCAGCAGCTCCACCGGGGGGGGATGGACTGAAGCTTTCTTT. This translates into CASSSTGGGWTEAFF.

This clone was picked up a small number of times. This chain links TRBV30 with TRBJ1-4; no reliable D call. The V end lost 2 bases, the J end lost 4 bases, and 11 bases lay between the germline ends. Germline assignment: CDR1 GTSNPN and CDR2 SVGIG (reference sequence). The CDR3 extends over 14 amino acids. The DNA of the CDR3 is TGTGCCTGGAGTACGCCAGTTCTTAATGAAAAACTGTTTTTT. It codes for CAWSTPVLNEKLFF.

The chain has TRBV28 and TRBJ2-5; perhaps D is TRBD1 or TRBD2 (5 bases each). Germline V gene sequence: CDR1 MDHEN, CDR2 SYDVKM. The germline V and J ends were trimmed by 5 bases and 0 bases, with 13 bases remaining between them. The length of the CDR3 is 15 residues. CDR3 nucleotides: TGTGCCAGCAGTCCCTCCACGGGACACCAAGAGACCCAGTACTTC. This encodes CASSPSTGHQETQYF.

This clone has only one observation. The J gene is TRBJ2-3, the V gene TRBV4-1, with 14 nucleotides matching TRBD2. With 5 bases clipped from V and 4 bases from J, the junction kept 8 bases outside the gene matches. The length of the CDR3 is 17 residues. CDR1 and CDR2 (germline): MGHRA, YSYEKL. Written as DNA, the CDR3 is TGCGCCAGCAGCAAGGGACTAGCGGGAGTGATCGCAGATACGCAGTATTTT. It specifies CASSKGLAGVIADTQYF.

The chain recombines TRBV6-5 with TRBJ2-7, with 8 bases that match TRBD2. The junction had 2 bases not matched to a gene; V was cut back by 2 bases and J by 2 bases. Germline CDR1 and CDR2: MNHEY and SVGAGI. There are 14 residues in the CDR3. The CDR3 coding sequence is TGTGCCAGCAGTTACCGCGGGAGGACCTACGAGCAGTACTTC. It is translated as CASSYRGRTYEQYF.

This rearrangement joins TRBV19 to TRBJ1-6, with a tentative D call TRBD1 (5 bases). This CDR3 has 13 amino acids. Germline V gene data show CDR1 as LNHDA and CDR2 as SQIVND (reference sequence). Trimming pared 7 bases from V and 6 bases from J, leaving 10 bases between. CDR3 protein: CASTWGINSPLHF. The DNA of the CDR3 is TGTGCCAGTACTTGGGGCATTAATTCACCCCTCCACTTT.

This sequence joins TRBV7-9 and TRBJ2-1, with TRBD2 identical over 11 bases. The V segment lost 5 bases and the J segment 7 bases; nucleotides outside the gene matches: 10. There are 16 residues in the CDR3. From germline, CDR1 is SEHNR and CDR2 FQNEAQ (reference sequence). The CDR3 DNA sequence: TGTGCCAGCAGCCCTGGGACTAGCGGTCAGCGAAATGAGCAGTTCTTC. Protein: CASSPGTSGQRNEQFF.